This T cell receptor beta chain appears in the sequencing data of a study of blood T cell repertoires in COVID-19 (dated by TCRdb to 2018 to 2020). As for the study more broadly: Collaborator samples came from the United States, Italy and Spain and covered acute and convalescent phases of COVID-19. The prospective study material was composed of cDNA or gDNA derived from T cells, B-cell-depleted T cells, or PBMCs. The repertoires were released in a freely available public database meant as a resource for research on the immune response to SARS-CoV-2. Nearly every sample came with metadata listing a de-identified subject ID, COVID-19 status, age in years and sex. Samples were obtained from the ongoing ImmuneRACE study (first 160 participants) and from over 1,000 subjects provided by 6 global collaborators. Where available, HLA class I and class II types were taken from metadata supplied by the sample provider and were not determined by assay-based typing. The dataset comprised deeply sampled blood TCRbeta repertoires from subjects exposed to, actively infected with, or recovered from COVID-19.

Of note for this clone: The clone's antigen remains unknown. One base away there is no much larger clone; base qualities are not given.

General study outcomes and caveats: How much clinical and demographic metadata was included differed by source and by participant, and the metadata was provided uncurated.

For CDR1 and CDR2, the germline V gene (reference sequence) lists WNHNN and SYGVQD. The CDR3 sequence holds 15 residues, the cysteine and phenylalanine included. Only the CDR3 DNA is retained, 45 bases long and in frame from the first base. Trimming at the junction amounts to 3 bases on V and 0 bases on J, and the germline ends lie 12 bases apart. The collaborating institutions used their own protocols to collect whole blood in K2EDTA tubes. For TCRbeta analysis, collaborators shipped samples as frozen whole blood, isolated PBMCs, or DNA extracted from either of those sample types. TCRbeta CDR3 regions were amplified from genomic DNA by means of the immunoSEQ Assay, a bias-controlled multiplex PCR. Per the source publication's procedure: Within the assay, amplification of reference gene primers was used to estimate how many nucleated cells each sample contained. Sequence reads were collapsed and filtered to measure the absolute abundance of every unique TCRbeta CDR3 rearrangement. For each sample, productive Simpson clonality was calculated by taking the square root of Simpson's diversity index across productive rearrangements. Here the immuneACCESS table is served through TCRdb, limited to in-frame sequences with V and J called. Missing clones are a known gap in these copies; in checked studies unresolved V genes cover under half, and the rest lacks a known reason. That table furnishes V, J and clone size, whereas the DNA furnished D and trimming. The sample table lists approximately 170,000 clones, 81% of them with a count of one. Clones ranked in the top ten supply under 13% of the sample.

The specimen was peripheral blood. Recombination linked TRBV10-1 to TRBJ2-7; TRBD1 is a weak D gene call, 6 bases matching. The source of this sequence is a human donor in a cohort sampled during active COVID-19. The CDR3 corresponds to CASSDSGHSSYEQYF. The DNA is as follows: TGCGCCAGCAGTGATTCGGGACATAGCTCCTACGAGCAGTACTTC.